A selection of T cell receptor beta chains follows, all from one sample in a study of T-cell memory formation after mild COVID-19. TCRdb redid the calling of the 5' RACE reads with MiXCR, one entry per CDR3 protein. The sample holds approximately 99,000 distinct CDR3 sequences, 15% to 20% seen once. The sequenced sample consisted of PBMCs or a T cell subset sorted from them (not recorded which). The receptors were sampled from a man in his late teens or twenties who had mild COVID-19 (a few samples of this study predate the infection). Cell type and time point are not known. Both conserved end residues are part of each CDR3. Fields, in order: V gene, D gene, J gene, clone size, CDR3 DNA, CDR3 protein. D genes are given only for firm matches. A clone size is listed for some rows: how often the clone was seen (once, few, many), or a class if it is expanded.

V gene: TRBV6-2/TRBV6-3
D gene: .
J gene: TRBJ2-6
clone size: .
CDR3 DNA: TGTGCCACCCGACGGAGTTATTCTGGGGCCAACGTCCTGACTTTC
CDR3 protein: CATRRSYSGANVLTF

V gene: TRBV12-3/TRBV12-4
D gene: .
J gene: TRBJ2-4
clone size: few
CDR3 DNA: TGTGCCAGCAGTTTGGGCCTCGAGTATAACATTCAGTACTTC
CDR3 protein: CASSLGLEYNIQYF

V gene: TRBV29-1
D gene: TRBD2
J gene: TRBJ2-5
clone size: few
CDR3 DNA: TGCAGCGTGGGGACTAGCGGGGGGCAAGAGACCCAGTACTTC
CDR3 protein: CSVGTSGGQETQYF

V gene: TRBV15
D gene: TRBD1
J gene: TRBJ1-1
clone size: .
CDR3 DNA: TGTGCCACCAGCCCACCCCGAGGGGGCTTGAACACTGAAGCTTTCTTT
CDR3 protein: CATSPPRGGLNTEAFF

V gene: TRBV20-1
D gene: TRBD1
J gene: TRBJ2-1
clone size: .
CDR3 DNA: TGCAGTGCTTCCCGGACAGGGGTATTCGAAAATGAGCAGTTCTTC
CDR3 protein: CSASRTGVFENEQFF

V gene: TRBV7-2
D gene: .
J gene: TRBJ2-1
clone size: .
CDR3 DNA: TGTGCCAGCAGCTCCAATCGCGGTGAAAATGAGCAGTTCTTC
CDR3 protein: CASSSNRGENEQFF

V gene: TRBV2
D gene: .
J gene: TRBJ2-5
clone size: few
CDR3 DNA: TGTGCCAGCCTACGGAGCTACCAAGAGACCCAGTACTTC
CDR3 protein: CASLRSYQETQYF

V gene: TRBV27
D gene: .
J gene: TRBJ2-7
clone size: .
CDR3 DNA: TGTGCCAGCAGTCCAGGGGCCCTGCGTCCCTTCGAGCAGTACTTC
CDR3 protein: CASSPGALRPFEQYF

V gene: TRBV4-3
D gene: .
J gene: TRBJ2-2
clone size: many
CDR3 DNA: TGCGCCAGCAGCCTCGGCTACCCGAACACCGGGGAGCTGTTTTTT
CDR3 protein: CASSLGYPNTGELFF

V gene: TRBV5-1
D gene: .
J gene: TRBJ1-1
clone size: few
CDR3 DNA: TGCGCCAGCAGCCCCAGTTGGGCGGCTGATGAAGCTTTCTTT
CDR3 protein: CASSPSWAADEAFF

V gene: TRBV15
D gene: .
J gene: TRBJ2-2
clone size: .
CDR3 DNA: TGTGCCACCAGCAGAGCCCCCCCGGACACCGGGGAGCTGTTTTTT
CDR3 protein: CATSRAPPDTGELFF

V gene: TRBV7-2
D gene: .
J gene: TRBJ1-5
clone size: few
CDR3 DNA: TGTGCCAGCAGCTTAGGTACAGATCAAGGGGTCCAGCATTTT
CDR3 protein: CASSLGTDQGVQHF

V gene: TRBV7-6
D gene: TRBD2
J gene: TRBJ2-1
clone size: .
CDR3 DNA: TGTGCCAGCAGCTTCGGCGGGACTAGCGGGGGTTACAACAATGAGCAGTTCTTC
CDR3 protein: CASSFGGTSGGYNNEQFF

V gene: TRBV4-1
D gene: .
J gene: TRBJ1-2
clone size: few
CDR3 DNA: TGCGCCAGCAGCCAAGCTGGGGTTGGTGGTGATGGCTACACCTTC
CDR3 protein: CASSQAGVGGDGYTF